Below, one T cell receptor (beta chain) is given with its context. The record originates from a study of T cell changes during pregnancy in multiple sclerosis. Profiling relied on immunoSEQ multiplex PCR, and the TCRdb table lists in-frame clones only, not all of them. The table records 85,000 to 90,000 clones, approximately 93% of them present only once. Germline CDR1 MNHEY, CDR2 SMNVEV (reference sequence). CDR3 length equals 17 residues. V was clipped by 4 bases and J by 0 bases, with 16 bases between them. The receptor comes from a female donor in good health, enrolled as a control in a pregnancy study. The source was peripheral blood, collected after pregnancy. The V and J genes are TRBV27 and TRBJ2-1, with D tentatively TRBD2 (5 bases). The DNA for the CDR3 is TGTGCCAGCAGTTACGCCGGCGGGTCCCGCTCCTACAATGAGCAGTTCTTC. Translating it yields CASSYAGGSRSYNEQFF.